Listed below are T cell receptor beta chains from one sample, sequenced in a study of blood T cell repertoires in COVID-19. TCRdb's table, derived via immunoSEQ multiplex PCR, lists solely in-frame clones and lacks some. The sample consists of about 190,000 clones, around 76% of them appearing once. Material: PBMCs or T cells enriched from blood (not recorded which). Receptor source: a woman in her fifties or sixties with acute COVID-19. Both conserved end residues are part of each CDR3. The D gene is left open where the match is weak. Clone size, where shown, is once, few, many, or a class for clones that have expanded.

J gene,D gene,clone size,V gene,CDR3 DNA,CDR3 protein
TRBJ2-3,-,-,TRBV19,TGTGCCTCTAAGGAGCAGGGTTTGGGGGAGGACACAGATACGCAGTATTTT,CASKEQGLGEDTDTQYF
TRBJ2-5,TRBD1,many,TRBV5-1,TGCGCCAGCAGCCTCCAGGGGGTACGAGAGACCCAGTACTTC,CASSLQGVRETQYF
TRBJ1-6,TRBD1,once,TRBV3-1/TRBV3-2,TGTGCCAGCAGCCAAGTGGCCCGACAGGGGAATTCACCCCTCCACTTT,CASSQVARQGNSPLHF
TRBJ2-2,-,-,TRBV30,TGTGCCTGGAGTGTTCGAGGGAACACCGGGGAGCTGTTTTTT,CAWSVRGNTGELFF
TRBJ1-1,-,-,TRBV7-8,TGTGCCAGCAGCTTAGCTTCGGGAAGCCGGGTTTCTGAAGCTTTCTTT,CASSLASGSRVSEAFF
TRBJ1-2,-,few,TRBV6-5,TGTGCCAGCAGTAAGATGGACAGCCCCTATGGCTACACCTTC,CASSKMDSPYGYTF
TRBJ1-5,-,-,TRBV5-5,TGTGCCAGCAGCTTGGGTTCACTGAGGGGAGGATCCAATCAGCCCCAGCATTTT,CASSLGSLRGGSNQPQHF
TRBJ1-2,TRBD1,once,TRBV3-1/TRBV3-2,TGTGCCAGCAGCCGCTCCGGGACAGGGGGCGGCTATGGCTACACCTTC,CASSRSGTGGGYGYTF
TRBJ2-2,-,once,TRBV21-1,TGTGCCACGAGAAACAGGGTGGGTACCGGGGAGCTGTTTTTT,CATRNRVGTGELFF
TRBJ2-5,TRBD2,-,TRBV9,TGTGCCAGCAGCGCTGGGGGGGTGAGTTCGGGAGAGACCCAGTACTTC,CASSAGGVSSGETQYF
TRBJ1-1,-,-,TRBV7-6,-,CASSEGHFGNTEAFF
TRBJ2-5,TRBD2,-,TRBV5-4,TGTGCCAGCAGCTTGGATCAGGTAGCGGGGGGTTTTGTGAAGACCCAGTACTTC,CASSLDQVAGGFVKTQYF
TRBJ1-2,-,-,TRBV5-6,TGTGCCAGCAGCTTGTACACCTACAGTGGCTACACCTTC,CASSLYTYSGYTF
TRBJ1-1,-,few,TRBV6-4,TGTGCCAGCAGTGACTCTTCCGGGGGGAACACTGAAGCTTTCTTT,CASSDSSGGNTEAFF
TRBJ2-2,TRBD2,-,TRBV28,TGTGCCAGCAGTTTCCTAGCGGGCGACGGGGAGCTGTTTTTT,CASSFLAGDGELFF
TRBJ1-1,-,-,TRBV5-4,TGTGCCAGCAGCTTGGAAACGGCTGAAGCTTTCTTT,CASSLETAEAFF
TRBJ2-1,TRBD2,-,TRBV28,TGTGCCAGCAGTCCCAGCGGGGGGGCGGAATCCTACAATGAGCAGTTCTTC,CASSPSGGAESYNEQFF
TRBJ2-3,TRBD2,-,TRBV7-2,TGTGCCAGCAGCCCCCCCGGGAGGGGGGGGACAGATACGCAGTATTTT,CASSPPGRGGTDTQYF
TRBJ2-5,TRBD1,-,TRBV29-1,TGCAGCACCCCGGGGGACAGGGGAGAGACCCAGTACTTC,CSTPGDRGETQYF
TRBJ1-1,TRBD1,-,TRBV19,TGTGCCAGCCATAGGGGGACAGGGAACACTGAAGCTTTCTTT,CASHRGTGNTEAFF
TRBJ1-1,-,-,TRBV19,TGTGCCAGTAGTATCCCCCGAGGGCCGAGGAACACTGAAGCTTTCTTT,CASSIPRGPRNTEAFF
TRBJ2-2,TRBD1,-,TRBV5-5,TGTGCCAGCAGTATGCCGGGACAGGGGGAGCCCGGGGAGCTGTTTTTT,CASSMPGQGEPGELFF
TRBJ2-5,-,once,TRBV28,TGTGCCAGCAGTTTCGTAGCAGGTCTACAGGGTGGGGAGACCCAGTACTTC,CASSFVAGLQGGETQYF
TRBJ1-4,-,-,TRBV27,TGTGCCAGCAGTCCGTACTCGGGGACTGGAACTAATGAAAAACTGTTTTTT,CASSPYSGTGTNEKLFF
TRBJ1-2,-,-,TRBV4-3,TGCGCCAGCAGCCAAGATCTTGCCGCGAACTATGGCTACACCTTC,CASSQDLAANYGYTF
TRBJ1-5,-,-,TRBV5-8,TGTGCCAGCAGGTATAAGACAGGTTCGGAACAGCCCCAGCATTTT,CASRYKTGSEQPQHF
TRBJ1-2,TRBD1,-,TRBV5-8,TGTGCCAGCAGCCCGGACAGGGCGGCTATTGGCTACACCTTC,CASSPDRAAIGYTF
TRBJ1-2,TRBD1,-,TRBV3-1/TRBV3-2,TGTGCCAGCAGCCAAGCTCTCGGACAGGCCAACTATGGCTACACCTTC,CASSQALGQANYGYTF
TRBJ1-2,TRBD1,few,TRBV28,TGTGCCAGCACCGGAGGGGGCAACGGCTACACCTTC,CASTGGGNGYTF
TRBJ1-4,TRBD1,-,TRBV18,TGTGCCAGCTCACCCCCGGGACAGGCCTTTTCGTCTCATGAAAAACTGTTTTTT,CASSPPGQAFSSHEKLFF
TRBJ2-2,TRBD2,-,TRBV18,TGTGCCAGCTCACCACCGGGGACTAGCAACACCGGGGAGCTGTTTTTT,CASSPPGTSNTGELFF
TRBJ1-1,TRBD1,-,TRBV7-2,TGTGCCAGCAGCTTAGCGCTAACAGGGGGCACCACTGAAGCTTTCTTT,CASSLALTGGTTEAFF
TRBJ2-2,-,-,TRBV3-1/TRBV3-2,TGTGCCAGCAGCCAAGGGCCGGGAGATAACACCGGGGAGCTGTTTTTT,CASSQGPGDNTGELFF
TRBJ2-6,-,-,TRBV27,TGTGCCAGCAGTCCTGAAGGGGTGGGGTCTGGGGCCAACGTCCTGACTTTC,CASSPEGVGSGANVLTF
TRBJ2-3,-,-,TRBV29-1,TGCAGCGTTGAACCCTCTGTAGATACGCAGTATTTT,CSVEPSVDTQYF
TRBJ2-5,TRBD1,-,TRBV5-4,TGTGCCAGCAGCGACCCAGGGGGTCACCCTAAGCCCCGCTCGAGACGGACCCAGTACTTC,CASSDPGGHPKPRSRRTQYF
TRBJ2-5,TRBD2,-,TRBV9,TGTGCCAGCAGCGTCGGGAGCGGGGGGAAAGAGACCCAGTACTTC,CASSVGSGGKETQYF
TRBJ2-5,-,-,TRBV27,TGTGCCAGCACCCCCGTCTCAGGGGGGAAAGAGACCCAGTACTTC,CASTPVSGGKETQYF
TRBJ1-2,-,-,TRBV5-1,TGCGCCAGCAGCGTAACAGGGCAGATTTCCTATGGCTACACCTTC,CASSVTGQISYGYTF
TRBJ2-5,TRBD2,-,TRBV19,TGTGCCAGTAGTCTGTCCCCTAGCGGGGGGGGTCCGCAAGAGACCCAGTACTTC,CASSLSPSGGGPQETQYF
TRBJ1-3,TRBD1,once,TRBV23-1,TGCGCCAGCAGTCAATCGCCCGGACAGGGGGGAAACACCATATATTTT,CASSQSPGQGGNTIYF